The present TCR beta chain was sequenced within a study of T-cell reconstitution after alpha-beta-depleted transplantation in children. It was with unique molecular identifiers that the TCRbeta library was prepared. In TCRdb, the PCR reads were re-called with MiXCR into one record per CDR3 protein. Of 65,000 to 70,000 distinct CDR3 sequences in the sample, 4% to 5% were seen once. This CDR3 spans 15 amino acids. CDR1 SGHAT and CDR2 FQDESV come from the germline V gene (reference sequence). The germline V and J ends were trimmed by 2 bases and 3 bases, with 11 bases remaining between them. Study-wide results and limits: Counts and diversity of T cells one year after transplant came mostly from newly produced T cells. Several patients had high TCRbeta diversity at day 60; it came from surviving recipient T cells and thymic progenitors. Several hundred expanded graft clones reportedly gave rise to the alpha-beta T cells present about two months after transplant.

This clonotype was detected many times. Its antigen remains unknown. The chain employs TRBV11-1 and TRBJ2-1, with D perhaps matching TRBD1 (6 bases). The sample in question was PBMCs, mostly from graft donor cells, obtained 180 days after TCRalphabeta/CD19-depleted stem cell transplant. This clonotype originated in a boy less than two years old who had a stem cell transplant for acute myeloid leukemia, so the T cells may come from the graft donor. In DNA, the CDR3 is TGTGCCAGCAGCTTAAATACAGGGAGCTACAATGAGCAGTTCTTC. This translates into CASSLNTGSYNEQFF.